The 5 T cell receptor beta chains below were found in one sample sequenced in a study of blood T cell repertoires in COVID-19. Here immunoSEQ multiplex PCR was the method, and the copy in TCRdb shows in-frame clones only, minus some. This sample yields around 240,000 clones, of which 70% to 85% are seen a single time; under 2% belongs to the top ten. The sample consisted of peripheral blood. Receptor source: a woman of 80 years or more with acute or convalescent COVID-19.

For the CDR3, the DNA is TGTGCCAGCAGTTTTACAGGGCTGGCTGGAAACACCATATATTTT. Its translation is CASSFTGLAGNTIYF. V gene TRBV27 combines with J gene TRBJ1-3; tentative D call: TRBD1 (6 bases). Looked up from germline, CDR1 is MNHEY and CDR2 is SMNVEV (reference sequence). The V and J ends lost 3 bases and 2 bases respectively, with 11 bases between them. This CDR3 contains 15 residues.

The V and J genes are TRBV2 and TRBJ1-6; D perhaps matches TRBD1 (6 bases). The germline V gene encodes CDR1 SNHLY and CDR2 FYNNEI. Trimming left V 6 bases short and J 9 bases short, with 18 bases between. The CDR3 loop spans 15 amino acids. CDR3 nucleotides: TGTGCCAGCAGCCAAGCGACAGGACTTGGTTCACCCCTCCACTTT. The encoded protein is CASSQATGLGSPLHF.

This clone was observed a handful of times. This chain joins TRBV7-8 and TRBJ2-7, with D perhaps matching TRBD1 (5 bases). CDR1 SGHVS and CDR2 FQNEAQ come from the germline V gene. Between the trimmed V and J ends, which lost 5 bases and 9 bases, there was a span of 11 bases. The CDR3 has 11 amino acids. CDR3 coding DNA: TGTGCCAGCAGCGTAACAGGTTCGCAGTACTTC. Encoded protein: CASSVTGSQYF.

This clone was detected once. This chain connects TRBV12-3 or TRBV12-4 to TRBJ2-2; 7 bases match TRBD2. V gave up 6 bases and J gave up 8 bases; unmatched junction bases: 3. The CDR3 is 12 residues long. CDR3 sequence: CASSLSGGELFF. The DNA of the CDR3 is TGTGCCAGCAGCCTTAGCGGGGGGGAGCTGTTTTTT.

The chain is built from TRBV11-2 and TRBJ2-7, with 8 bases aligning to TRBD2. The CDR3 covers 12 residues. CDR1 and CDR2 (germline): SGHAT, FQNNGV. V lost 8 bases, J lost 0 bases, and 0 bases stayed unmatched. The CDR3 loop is CASGTSSYEQYF. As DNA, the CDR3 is TGTGCCAGCGGGACTAGCTCCTACGAGCAGTACTTC.